The 9 T cell receptor beta chains reported below all come from one sample, sequenced in a study of CD8+ T cells in alopecia areata. cDNA reverse transcribed from extracted RNA served as the sequencing template. Using immunoSEQ multiplex PCR, the repertoire was profiled, and TCRdb retains in-frame clones only, with some absent. The sample lists under 150,000 clones, roughly 60% occurring once. The source material was CD8+ T cells sorted from blood. These TCRs come from a human donor in good health.

This chain connects TRBV19 to TRBJ2-3; D may match TRBD1 or TRBD2 (5 bases each). The CDR3 loop spans 15 amino acids. With 6 bases removed from V and 1 base from J, the gap between germline ends came to 14 bases. Germline V gives CDR1 LNHDA, CDR2 SQIVND (reference sequence). The CDR3 coding sequence is TGTGCCAGTAGCCCGGAGAGGGGCGGCACAGATACGCAGTATTTT. The encoded protein is CASSPERGGTDTQYF.

The rearrangement joins TRBV27 to TRBJ1-4; 10 bases map to TRBD1. Unmatched junction bases numbered 4, after V lost 5 bases and J lost 10 bases. CDR1 is MNHEY and CDR2 is SMNVEV in the germline V gene (reference sequence). This CDR3 region has 13 residues. The chain's CDR3 is CASSGGTGAKLFF. CDR3 in DNA: TGTGCCAGCAGTGGAGGGACAGGGGCAAAACTGTTTTTT.

The V gene is TRBV4-1, the J gene TRBJ2-3, with a possible D match to TRBD2 (6 bases). Germline CDR1 and CDR2: MGHRA and YSYEKL. The CDR3 is 15 residues long. V gave up 1 base and J gave up 0 bases, with 8 bases separating them. The CDR3, as DNA: TGCGCCAGCAGCCAAGTGGGGGGAAGCACAGATACGCAGTATTTT. Its translation: CASSQVGGSTDTQYF.

V is TRBV15 and J is TRBJ1-4, with D perhaps TRBD1 (5 bases). Germline CDR1 and CDR2: LNHNV and YYDKDF (reference sequence). This CDR3 comprises 18 residues. The V end lost 3 bases, the J end lost 10 bases, and 27 bases lay between the germline ends. The CDR3 region is CATSSPPGGSRHGRKLFF. CDR3 nucleotides: TGTGCCACCAGCAGTCCTCCCGGGGGGTCGAGGCATGGTCGAAAACTGTTTTTT.

The CDR3 loop reads CATSRDRGDYEQYF. CDR3 coding DNA: TGTGCCACCAGCAGGGACAGGGGGGATTACGAGCAGTACTTC. The chain joins TRBV15 to TRBJ2-7, with 10 bases lining up with TRBD1. The CDR3 runs to 14 residues. Germline-derived CDR1 and CDR2 are LNHNV and YYDKDF (reference sequence). The J segment lost 4 bases and the V segment lost 3 bases, leaving 3 bases of the junction unmatched.

This chain links TRBV29-1 with TRBJ2-1; 14 bases are a match to TRBD2. This CDR3 has 14 residues. CDR1 is SQVTM and CDR2 is ANQGSEA in the germline V gene. The trim removed 5 bases at V and 7 bases at J, leaving 4 bases unmatched. The CDR3 sequence: CSVPGLAGVNEQFF. The CDR3 coding sequence is TGCAGCGTTCCGGGACTAGCGGGAGTTAATGAGCAGTTCTTC.

The chain carries TRBV18 and TRBJ2-7; the D gene is possibly TRBD1 (5 bases). There are 12 residues in the CDR3. V lost 2 bases to trimming and J lost 3 bases, with 5 bases between them. From germline, CDR1 is KGHSH and CDR2 LQKENI. CDR3 residues: CASSPDSYEQYF. The CDR3, as DNA: TGTGCCAGCTCACCAGACAGCTACGAGCAGTACTTC.

This clone was detected only once. This chain uses TRBV7-9 with TRBJ2-5; D uncertain. CDR3 size: 15 residues. V shed 4 bases and J shed 0 bases, with 12 bases lying between them. Germline loops: CDR1 SEHNR, CDR2 FQNEAQ (reference sequence). CDR3 nucleotide sequence: TGTGCCAGCAGCTCGCAGCAGCAGTACCAAGAGACCCAGTACTTC. This gives the protein CASSSQQQYQETQYF.

V is TRBV7-9 and J is TRBJ1-1, with 10 nucleotides matching TRBD1. This CDR3 is 15 amino acids long. Germline CDR1 reads SEHNR; CDR2 reads FQNEAQ (reference sequence). With 5 bases clipped from V and 5 bases from J, the junction kept 8 bases outside the gene matches. The CDR3 reads CASSAQTGGLTEAFF. CDR3 nucleotide sequence: TGTGCCAGCAGCGCTCAGACAGGGGGCCTGACTGAAGCTTTCTTT.